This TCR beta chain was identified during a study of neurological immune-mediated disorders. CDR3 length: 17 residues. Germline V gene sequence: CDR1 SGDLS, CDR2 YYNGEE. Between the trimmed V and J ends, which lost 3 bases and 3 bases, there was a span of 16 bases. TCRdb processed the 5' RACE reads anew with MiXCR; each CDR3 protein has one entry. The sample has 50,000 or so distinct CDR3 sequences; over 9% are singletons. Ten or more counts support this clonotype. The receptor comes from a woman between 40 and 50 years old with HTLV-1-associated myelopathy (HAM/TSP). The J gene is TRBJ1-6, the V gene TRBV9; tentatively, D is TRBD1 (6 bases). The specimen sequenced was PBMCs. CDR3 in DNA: TGTGCCAGCAGCGCTGAGGGGGGGAACAGCTATAATTCACCCCTCCACTTT. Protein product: CASSAEGGNSYNSPLHF.